This T cell receptor (beta chain) is from a study of shared clonotypes between healthy human individuals. Study-wide context: Plates per donor: three CD4 naive, three CD4 memory, two CD8 naive, one CD8 memory. General study points: Relative to clonotypes present in all four donors, those not shared had lower generation probabilities. The expectation was that sequencing depth would affect clonotype sharing among donors.

V dropped 0 bases and J dropped 0 bases, with 4 bases sitting between them. The germline gives CDR1 SGHRS, CDR2 YFSETQ. The CDR3 spans 14 residues. All of the donors resided in Nashville, Tennessee, and each was a Caucasian adult. As concerns this clone: As yet, its antigen is unknown. Other DNA variants within this sample encode the same CDR3.

Sequenced by immunoSEQ multiplex PCR; TCRdb stores in-frame clones only, minus some. Altogether approximately 1,000,000 clones are present, about 80% being singletons, with the ten largest covering approximately 0.56%. The sequencing input was memory CD4+ T cells from PBMCs. Sample subset: CD45RA-negative fraction. This rearrangement joins TRBV5-1 to TRBJ2-4, with D unclear. The sequence was collected from a man between 18 and 29 years old in good health. Some clones in this sample may be carry-over from other donors' samples. DNA for the CDR3: TGCGCCAGCAGCTTGGGATTAGCCAAAAACATTCAGTACTTC. Encoded protein: CASSLGLAKNIQYF.